These T cell receptor beta chains were read from a single sample in a study of cytomegalovirus exposure and HLA in healthy donors. Using immunoSEQ multiplex PCR, the repertoire was profiled, and TCRdb retains in-frame clones only, with some absent. The sample has 150,000 to 200,000 clones; approximately 82% are singletons. Sequences were obtained from PBMCs. These receptors came from a woman aged 40 to 50 in good health and CMV-seropositive. Each CDR3 is given with its conserved first and last residue. D genes are given only for firm matches. Only some rows state a clone size, as once, few, many or a class for expanded clones.

>TRBJ2-5|TRBV2|few|.
TGTGCCAGCAGTGTCTTTTCGGGAGTACCCCCGGGGACCCAGTACTTC
CASSVFSGVPPGTQYF
>TRBJ1-1|TRBV25-1|.|.
TGTGCCAGCAGTGCCTGGACAGTAGATGAAGCTTTCTTT
CASSAWTVDEAFF
>TRBJ2-6|TRBV28|.|.
TGTGCCAGCAGTTTGAAGCAGGGCATGAGCTCTGGGGCCAACGTCCTGACTTTC
CASSLKQGMSSGANVLTF
>TRBJ2-7|TRBV18|.|TRBD1
TGTGCCAGCTCAACAGGGGGCGCGGGAGAGCAGTACTTC
CASSTGGAGEQYF
>TRBJ2-2|TRBV7-9|.|.
TGTGCCAGCAACCTAGTATTGGGTCCCGGGGAGCTGTTTTTT
CASNLVLGPGELFF
>TRBJ2-7|TRBV30|.|.
TGTGCCTGGACTATATCAGGGTCGGGGCAGTACTTC
CAWTISGSGQYF
>TRBJ2-1|TRBV4-1|.|.
TGCGCCAGCAGCCCAGGCCTACAAGGAGGTGAGCAGCTCTTC
CASSPGLQGGEQLF
>TRBJ2-7|TRBV28|.|TRBD2
TGTGCCTCCCGGGGAGCGGGAGGGCGTAGCTCCTACGAGCAGTACTTC
CASRGAGGRSSYEQYF
>TRBJ1-2|TRBV2|.|TRBD1
TGTGCCAGCATTCCCATGACAGGGTTTGGCTACACCTTC
CASIPMTGFGYTF
>TRBJ1-4|TRBV10-3|once|.
TGTGCCATCAGCGTTAATGAAAAACTGTTTTTT
CAISVNEKLFF
>TRBJ2-6|TRBV29-1|.|.
TGCAGCGTTGAAGGCCACACTGCGGGTGGGGCCAACGTCCTGACTTTC
CSVEGHTAGGANVLTF
>TRBJ2-7|TRBV28|.|TRBD2
TGTGCCGGCAGTTTAGGGAGGGCCACCTACGAGCAGTACTTC
CAGSLGRATYEQYF
>TRBJ1-3|TRBV27|.|.
TGTGCCAGCAGTTTATCCACAGGGCTTGGAAACACCATATATTTT
CASSLSTGLGNTIYF
>TRBJ1-2|TRBV19|few|.
TGTGCCAGTAGTATAATCCCACTGGGAGACTATGGCTACACCTTC
CASSIIPLGDYGYTF
>TRBJ1-3|TRBV29-1|few|.
TGCAGCGTTGAGACAGGAGGCTCTGGAAACACCATATATTTT
CSVETGGSGNTIYF
>TRBJ2-3|TRBV9|.|TRBD2
TGTGCCAGCAGCCTTAGCGGGGTTAGCACAGATACGCAGTATTTT
CASSLSGVSTDTQYF
>TRBJ2-2|TRBV18|many|TRBD1
TGTGCCAGCTCCAGGGGACAGGGGGTCGTCGGGGAGCTGTTTTTT
CASSRGQGVVGELFF
>TRBJ2-6|TRBV19|.|.
TGTGCCAGTAGTATTCAGGGGGGATCCTCTGGGGCCAACGTCCTGACTTTC
CASSIQGGSSGANVLTF
>TRBJ1-1|TRBV19|.|.
TGTGCCAGTAGTATAGGAGGAATGAACACTGAAGCTTTCTTT
CASSIGGMNTEAFF
>TRBJ1-1|TRBV20-1|.|.
TGCAGTGCTAGAGGGTCGGCTGAAGCTTTCTTT
CSARGSAEAFF
>TRBJ1-4|TRBV6-1|.|.
TGTGCCAGCAGTGAAGTGATCGGGGGAATCAGATCGCGTGGTGAAAAACTGTTTTTT
CASSEVIGGIRSRGEKLFF
>TRBJ2-1|TRBV7-3|.|TRBD2
TGTGCCAGCAGCGTTAGCGGGACCCAATACAATGAGCAGTTCTTC
CASSVSGTQYNEQFF
>TRBJ2-3|TRBV5-1|.|TRBD2
TGCGCCAGCAGCTTTTACGGGAGGGCCCAGGATACGCAGTATTTT
CASSFYGRAQDTQYF
>TRBJ2-5|TRBV2|once|TRBD1
TGTGCCAGCAGTGAAGCCGCCGGGACAGCGTTGGAGACCCAGTACTTC
CASSEAAGTALETQYF
>TRBJ2-1|TRBV28|once|.
TGTGCCAGCAGTAACCACCCAGGGGCCCGACACAATGAGCAGTTCTTC
CASSNHPGARHNEQFF
>TRBJ2-3|TRBV6-1|few|.
TGTGCCAGCATACAATACGGGAGTCTAACAGATACGCAGTATTTT
CASIQYGSLTDTQYF
>TRBJ1-1|TRBV7-8|.|TRBD1
TGTGCCAGCAGCCTTACACAGGGGGCTGGTGAAGCTTTCTTT
CASSLTQGAGEAFF
>TRBJ2-3|TRBV18|.|.
TGTGCCAGCTCACCGGACAAACCAGATACGCAGTATTTT
CASSPDKPDTQYF
>TRBJ1-1|TRBV27|.|TRBD1
TGTGCCAGCAGTCCCACAGGACAGGGAAGGACTGAAGCTTTCTTT
CASSPTGQGRTEAFF
>TRBJ1-3|TRBV7-6|.|TRBD1
TGTGCCAGCAGCCCCCGTCCCGGGACAGGGGGAAACACCATATATTTT
CASSPRPGTGGNTIYF
>TRBJ2-7|TRBV4-1|.|TRBD1
TGCGCCAGCAGCCAATTTGGACAGGGATCCTACGAGCAGTACTTC
CASSQFGQGSYEQYF
>TRBJ1-5|TRBV28|.|TRBD1
TGTGCCAGCAGGCATCGGGACAGGGGCATTCAGCCCCAGCATTTT
CASRHRDRGIQPQHF
>TRBJ2-1|TRBV7-8|.|.
TGTGCCAGCAGCCCTCCGTGGCGGGTCGGGAATGAGCAGTTCTTC
CASSPPWRVGNEQFF
>TRBJ2-7|TRBV6-1|.|.
TGTGCCAGCAGTGAAGCGCCAGGGCTGGGGCCGAGAAGCGAGCAGTACTTC
CASSEAPGLGPRSEQYF
>TRBJ1-5|TRBV5-1|few|TRBD1
TGCGCCAGCAGCTTGACTGGACAGGGGGGGAATCAGCCCCAGCATTTT
CASSLTGQGGNQPQHF
>TRBJ1-3|TRBV9|.|.
TGTGCCAGCAGCGTAGGCAGCTCTGGAAACACCATATATTTT
CASSVGSSGNTIYF
>TRBJ2-7|TRBV28|.|.
TGTGCCAGCAGTCTCCGTCGGCAGGGAGGATACGAGCAGTACTTC
CASSLRRQGGYEQYF
>TRBJ2-1|TRBV11-2|.|TRBD2
TGTGCCAGCAGCTTTTCGACTAGCCGTCCCAATGAGCAGTTCTTC
CASSFSTSRPNEQFF
>TRBJ1-2|TRBV5-5|.|.
TGTGCCAGCAGCTTGTCGGTAGGGACATCTTCTTATGGCTACACCTTC
CASSLSVGTSSYGYTF
>TRBJ1-3|TRBV4-2|few|.
TGTGCCAGCAGCCAAGAAATAGGACAGCTTTACTCTGGAAACACCATATATTTT
CASSQEIGQLYSGNTIYF
>TRBJ2-7|TRBV5-1|few|.
TGCGCCAGCAGCTTGGAGGACAGTCTCTACGAGCAGTACTTC
CASSLEDSLYEQYF
>TRBJ2-2|TRBV2|.|.
TGTGCCAGCAGTGGGGCCCAGGGGACCGGGGAGCTGTTTTTT
CASSGAQGTGELFF
>TRBJ2-7|TRBV27|.|.
TGTGCCAGCAGTCCTCGAGGGGGGGGCGGCTACGAGCAGTACTTC
CASSPRGGGGYEQYF
>TRBJ2-5|TRBV20-1|.|TRBD2
TGCAGTGCTGGGAGGGGAGAGACCCAGTACTTC
CSAGRGETQYF
>TRBJ2-3|TRBV7-9|.|TRBD1
TGTGCCAGCACCTGGGGGGGACAGGGGGCCGATACGCAGTATTTT
CASTWGGQGADTQYF
>TRBJ2-7|TRBV7-6|.|TRBD2
TGTGCCAGCAGCTTAGGGCTAGCGGAGGGCTCCTACGAGCAGTACTTC
CASSLGLAEGSYEQYF
>TRBJ2-3|TRBV28|.|.
TGTGCCAGCAGCCTTCCGACAGATACGCAGTATTTT
CASSLPTDTQYF
>TRBJ1-6|TRBV30|.|TRBD1
TGTGCCTGGAGTCCCCGGGACAGGGGTGATTCACCCCTCCACTTT
CAWSPRDRGDSPLHF
>TRBJ1-2|TRBV5-1|few|.
TGCGCCAGCACCGACCCGGGGAGCCGACCTTATGGCTACACCTTC
CASTDPGSRPYGYTF
>TRBJ2-5|TRBV9|once|TRBD2
TGTGCCAGCAGTTCGGGACTAGCGGGGGGGCAAGAGACCCAGTACTTC
CASSSGLAGGQETQYF
>TRBJ1-2|TRBV4-2|.|.
TGTGCCAGCAGCCAGACGGAACGGGGAGGCTATGGCTACACCTTC
CASSQTERGGYGYTF
>TRBJ1-2|TRBV29-1|.|.
TGCAGCGACGGGGTCGATGGCTACACCTTC
CSDGVDGYTF